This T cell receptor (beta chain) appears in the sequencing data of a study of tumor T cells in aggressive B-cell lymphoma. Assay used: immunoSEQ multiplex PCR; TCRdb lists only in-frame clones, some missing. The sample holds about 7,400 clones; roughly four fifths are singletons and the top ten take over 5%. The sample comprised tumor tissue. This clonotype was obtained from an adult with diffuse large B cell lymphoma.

CDR3 sequence reads: CASTPGGNYGYTF. The CDR3 nucleotides read TGTGCCAGTACCCCGGGGGGTAACTATGGCTACACCTTC. This rearrangement joins TRBV19 to TRBJ1-2; possible D gene TRBD1, 5 bases. CDR1 and CDR2 (germline): LNHDA, SQIVND (reference sequence). The CDR3 has 13 amino acids. The V gene lost 7 bases and the J gene lost 1 base, with 10 bases spanning the gap.